This T cell receptor beta chain was observed in a study of graft-versus-host responses after intestinal transplantation. Overall study findings and caveats: Graft-donor T cell macrochimerism in patients accompanied high graft-versus-host to host-versus-graft clonal ratios in allografts.

The data were produced by immunoSEQ multiplex PCR, yet TCRdb's version contains in-frame clones alone and is incomplete. Here the sample spans about 90,000 clones, more than 90% being singletons. Details on this clone: Its target is not known.

CDR1 is MGHRA and CDR2 is YSYEKL in the germline V gene. With 1 base clipped from V and 4 bases from J, the junction kept 9 bases outside the gene matches. This CDR3 contains 18 residues. Sequences were derived from unstimulated CD4+ T cells sorted from spleen or lymph node cells, sampled before intestinal transplant. This chain uses TRBV4-1 with TRBJ2-1, with 11 bases identical to TRBD2. The TCR comes from a human donor who received an intestinal transplant. The CDR3 DNA sequence: TGCGCCAGCAGCCAAGGACTAGCGGGAAAAACTACTTACAATGAGCAGTTCTTC. Translation: CASSQGLAGKTTYNEQFF.